The following is a T cell receptor (beta chain) sequence with its context. The data were taken from a study of blood T cell repertoires in COVID-19. J gave up 2 bases and V 3 bases, and 5 bases lay outside the gene matches. CDR3 length equals 16 residues. Germline loops: CDR1 SGHVS, CDR2 FNYEAQ. The method was immunoSEQ multiplex PCR; TCRdb's version includes in-frame clones alone and lacks a portion of them. The sample has 150,000 or so clones; roughly 86% are singletons. The rearrangement joins TRBV7-6 to TRBJ2-2; 8 bases align to TRBD1. The origin of this receptor is a man in his late teens or twenties with acute or convalescent COVID-19. What was sequenced was peripheral blood. CDR3 DNA sequence: TGTGCCAGCAGCTTCCTGGACAGGGCAAACACCGGGGAGCTGTTTTTT. This sequence encodes CASSFLDRANTGELFF.